The 6 T cell receptor beta chains below all came from one sample that was sequenced in a study of Graves' ophthalmopathy and Graves' hyperthyroidism. Amplification of TCR beta CDR3 regions used RNA transcripts. First-round RT-PCR employed HTBI primers, with a second-round multiplex PCR after it. TCRdb ran MiXCR on the multiplex PCR reads and lists one entry per CDR3 protein. This table holds 200,000 to 300,000 distinct CDR3 sequences, around 42% found once. Sample: peripheral blood. These receptors were obtained from an adult man with Graves' ophthalmopathy.

This clonotype appeared a few times. This chain joins TRBV7-9 and TRBJ2-7; TRBD2 might be the D (5 bases). The V end was cut by 2 bases, the J end by 3 bases, with 14 bases between. Germline lookup yields CDR1 SEHNR and CDR2 FQNEAQ (reference sequence). The CDR3 has 15 residues. The CDR3: CASSLPDQRFYEQYF. CDR3 DNA sequence: TGTGCCAGCAGCTTACCGGACCAGCGGTTCTACGAGCAGTACTTC.

The chain employs TRBV4-1 and TRBJ2-7; 7 nucleotides match TRBD1. The CDR3 has 16 amino acids. Trimming took 2 bases from V and 2 from J; bases not matched to a gene: 9. CDR1 and CDR2 (germline): MGHRA, YSYEKL. CDR3 protein: CASSQSPGQRTYEQYF. The CDR3 bases are TGCGCCAGCAGCCAATCTCCGGGACAGAGAACCTACGAGCAGTACTTC.

The rearrangement links TRBV29-1 to TRBJ1-5; weak D call: TRBD1 (5 bases). Looked up from germline, CDR1 is SQVTM and CDR2 is ANQGSEA. This CDR3 is 14 amino acids long. V was clipped by 1 base and J by 5 bases, with 12 bases between them. In DNA form, the CDR3 reads TGCAGCGTTGAAGGAGGGACGGGCGATCAGCCCCAGCATTTT. This gives the protein CSVEGGTGDQPQHF.

This clonotype has a handful of counts. The V gene is TRBV7-9, the J gene TRBJ1-1; 11 bases match TRBD1. Germline loops: CDR1 SEHNR, CDR2 FQNEAQ (reference sequence). The CDR3 is 16 residues long. V shed 5 bases, J shed 4 bases, and the junction held 9 bases outside the gene matches. This CDR3 reads CASSARQGQGGTEAFF. CDR3 sequence (DNA): TGTGCCAGCAGCGCTCGTCAGGGACAGGGGGGCACTGAAGCTTTCTTT. Drawing the rest from reference TRBV7-9 and TRBJ1-1, the complete variable domain is DTGVSQNPRHKITKRGQNVTFRCDPISEHNRLYWYRQTLGQGPEFLTYFQNEAQLEKSRLLSDRFSAERPKGSFSTLEIQRTEQGDSAMYLCASSARQGQGGTEAFFGQGTRLTVV.

The chain links TRBV20-1 to TRBJ2-7, with a tentative D call TRBD2 (5 bases). Germline CDR1 and CDR2: DFQATT and SNEGSKA (reference sequence). The length of the CDR3 is 13 residues. Trimming removed 1 base at V and 3 bases at J, with 10 bases between. The CDR3 region has the DNA TGCAGTGCTAGAGTGGACTTTAACTACGAGCAGTACTTC. Its protein product is CSARVDFNYEQYF.

About this clonotype: One junction end does not reproduce the germline sequence, and a read error may be involved. This chain links TRBV5-1 with TRBJ1-2; D gene ambiguous. The CDR3 length is 17 residues. Germline CDR1 and CDR2: SGHRS and YFSETQ. CDR3 sequence: CASSLEFRSGGVYGYTF. The CDR3 DNA reads TGTGCCAGCAGCTTGGAATTCCGCTCTGGAGGAGTCTATGGCTACACCTTC.